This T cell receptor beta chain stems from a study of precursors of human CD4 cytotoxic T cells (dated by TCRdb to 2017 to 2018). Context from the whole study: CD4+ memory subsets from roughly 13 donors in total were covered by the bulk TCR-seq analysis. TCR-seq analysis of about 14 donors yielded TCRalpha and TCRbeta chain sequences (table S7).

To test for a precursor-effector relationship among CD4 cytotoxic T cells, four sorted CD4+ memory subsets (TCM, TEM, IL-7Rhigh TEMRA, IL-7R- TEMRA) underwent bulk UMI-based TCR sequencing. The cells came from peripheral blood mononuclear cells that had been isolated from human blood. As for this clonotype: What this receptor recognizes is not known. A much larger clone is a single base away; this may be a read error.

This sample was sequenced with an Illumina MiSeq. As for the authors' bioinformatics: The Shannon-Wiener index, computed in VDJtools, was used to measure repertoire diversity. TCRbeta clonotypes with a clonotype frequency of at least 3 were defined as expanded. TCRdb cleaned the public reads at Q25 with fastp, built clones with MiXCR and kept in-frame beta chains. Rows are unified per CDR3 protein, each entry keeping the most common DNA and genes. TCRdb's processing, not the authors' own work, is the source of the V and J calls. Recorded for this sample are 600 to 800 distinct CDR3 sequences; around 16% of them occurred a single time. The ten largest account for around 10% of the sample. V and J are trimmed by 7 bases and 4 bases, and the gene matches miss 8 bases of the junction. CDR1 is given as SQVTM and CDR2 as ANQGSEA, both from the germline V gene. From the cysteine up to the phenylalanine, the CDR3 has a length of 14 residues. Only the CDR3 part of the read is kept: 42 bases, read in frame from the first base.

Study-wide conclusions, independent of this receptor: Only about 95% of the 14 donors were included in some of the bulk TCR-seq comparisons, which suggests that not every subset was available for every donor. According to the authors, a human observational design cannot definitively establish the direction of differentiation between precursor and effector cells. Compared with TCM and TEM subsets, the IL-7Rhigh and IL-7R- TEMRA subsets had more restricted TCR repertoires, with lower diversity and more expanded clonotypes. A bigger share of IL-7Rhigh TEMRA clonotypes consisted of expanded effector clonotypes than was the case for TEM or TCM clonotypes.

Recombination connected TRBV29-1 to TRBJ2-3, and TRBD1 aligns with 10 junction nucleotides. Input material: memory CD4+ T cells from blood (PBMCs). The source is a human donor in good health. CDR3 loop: CSGTGTGDSDTQYF. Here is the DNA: TGCAGCGGGACCGGGACAGGGGACTCAGATACGCAGTATTTT.